This is a list of T cell receptor beta chains from one sample in a study of blood T cell repertoires in COVID-19. Using immunoSEQ multiplex PCR, the repertoire was profiled, and TCRdb retains in-frame clones only, with some absent. This table has about 52,000 clones, under 90% appearing once. The material sequenced was peripheral blood. The receptors stem from a man older than 75 with active or convalescent COVID-19. CDR3s include the opening cysteine and the closing phenylalanine or tryptophan. The order of the fields is clone size, J gene, D gene, V gene, CDR3 DNA, CDR3 protein. The D gene is left open where the match is weak. Size is stated for part of the rows, as once, few or many counts, or as a class when the clone is expanded.

-,TRBJ2-2,-,TRBV3-1/TRBV3-2,TGTGCCAGCAGCCATATCGACACCGGGGAGCTGTTTTTT,CASSHIDTGELFF
-,TRBJ2-2,-,TRBV2,TGTGCCAGCAGTGAAAGGAGGAACACCGGGGAGCTGTTTTTT,CASSERRNTGELFF
-,TRBJ2-1,TRBD1,TRBV19,TGTGCCACCCGCATCACGTTTAGGTGGACAGGGGATCGTAATGAGCAGTTCTTC,CATRITFRWTGDRNEQFF
-,TRBJ1-2,TRBD1,TRBV18,TGTGCCAGCTCACCGGGGATCGAGAACAGGGGCAAAGGCTACACCTTC,CASSPGIENRGKGYTF
-,TRBJ1-3,-,TRBV11-2,TGTGCCAGCAGCTTTCCCCCAGGCGCTCTCGGAAACACCATATATTTT,CASSFPPGALGNTIYF
-,TRBJ1-5,-,TRBV5-1,TGCGCCAGCAGACCAGAGGGTCGGGCTTACCAACCCCAGCATTTT,CASRPEGRAYQPQHF
-,TRBJ1-4,TRBD1,TRBV5-5,TGTGCCAGCAGCTTGGAAGGGGGCGGTGAAAAACTGTTTTTT,CASSLEGGGEKLFF
-,TRBJ2-3,TRBD1,TRBV24-1,TGTGCCACCAGTGATTTAGAGGACAGGGGGAGGGATACGCAGTATTTT,CATSDLEDRGRDTQYF
-,TRBJ1-5,-,TRBV7-2,TGTGCCAGCAGCTTAGAGGCGGATCAGCCCCAGCATTTT,CASSLEADQPQHF
once,TRBJ2-3,-,TRBV5-1,TGCGCCAGCAGCTTGGGTGCAGTACCAGATACGCAGTATTTT,CASSLGAVPDTQYF
few,TRBJ2-2,TRBD2,TRBV18,TGTGCCAGCTCACCAAATTTAGCGGGGAACACCGGGGAGCTGTTTTTT,CASSPNLAGNTGELFF
once,TRBJ1-4,-,TRBV19,TGTGCCAGTAACCAGGGTGCAACTAATGAAAAACTGTTTTTT,CASNQGATNEKLFF
-,TRBJ2-2,TRBD2,TRBV6-4,TGTGCCAGCAGTGACTCGGGACTAGCAAGCGGGGAGCTGTTTTTT,CASSDSGLASGELFF